One sample yielded the 27 T cell receptor beta chains listed below, sequenced in a study of T cells in Graves' hyperthyroidism and ophthalmopathy. Using RNA transcripts as the source, TCR beta CDR3 regions were amplified. HTBI primers drove first-round RT-PCR of the TCR CDR3. TCRdb ran MiXCR on the multiplex PCR reads and lists one entry per CDR3 protein. The table lists about 580,000 distinct CDR3 sequences, approximately 15% of them singletons. The source material was blood. The receptors stem from a young woman with Graves' hyperthyroidism that later progressed to Graves' ophthalmopathy.

About this clonotype: The junction departs from germline at one end; a sequencing error may be responsible. The chain is built from TRBV20-1 and TRBJ2-1; a possible D gene is TRBD2 (6 bases). Germline values: CDR1 DFQATT, CDR2 SNEGSKA (reference sequence). The CDR3 runs 16 residues. The CDR3 spells CSVPPETRGLGNGQFF. CDR3 in DNA: TGCAGTGTCCCCCCCGAGACTAGGGGCTTAGGGAATGGGCAGTTCTTC.

Details on this clonotype: Since no conserved phenylalanine or tryptophan closes the CDR3, a read error is the likely cause. The chain carries TRBV28 and TRBJ2-7, with D possibly being TRBD1 (6 bases). The germline V and J ends were trimmed by 2 bases and 6 bases, with 23 bases remaining between them. The CDR3 has 17 amino acids. Germline CDR1 and CDR2: MDHEN and SYDVKM. CDR3 amino acids: CASSLHFTGIRSLEQYS. CDR3 DNA sequence: TGTGCCAGCAGTTTACATTTCACAGGGATTAGATCCCTCGAGCAGTACTCC.

The chain employs TRBV5-6 and TRBJ1-5; D is unresolved. The CDR3 consists of 13 residues. Germline V gene lookup returns CDR1 SGHDT and CDR2 YYEEEE. V was cut by 0 bases and J by 5 bases, with 6 bases left in between. The DNA of the CDR3 is TGTGCCAGCAGCTTGGCCGGAGATCAGCCCCAGCATTTT. Translating gives CASSLAGDQPQHF. Based on the CDR3 plus reference TRBV5-6 and TRBJ1-5, the full variable domain is DAGVTQSPTHLIKTRGQQVTLRCSPKSGHDTVSWYQQALGQGPQFIFQYYEEEERQRGNFPDRFSGHQFPNYSSELNVNALLLGDSALYLCASSLAGDQPQHFGDGTRLSIL.

The chain employs TRBV28 and TRBJ1-2; possibly TRBD1 for D (5 bases). Trimming left V 3 bases short and J 4 bases short, with 15 bases between. Germline V gene data show CDR1 as MDHEN and CDR2 as SYDVKM. This CDR3 comprises 15 residues. CDR3 sequence: CASSFEVRAIYGYTF. The CDR3 region has the DNA TGTGCCAGCAGTTTCGAAGTCAGGGCGATCTATGGCTACACCTTC.

The table lists this clonotype with many counts. V gene TRBV11-2 combines with J gene TRBJ2-3; possibly TRBD1 for D (5 bases). Looked up from germline, CDR1 is SGHAT and CDR2 is FQNNGV. CDR3 length equals 18 residues. Trimming left V 4 bases short and J 0 bases short, with 20 bases between. The CDR3 DNA is TGTGCCAGCAGCTCGGGCCTTTGGGGCGCCACAAGCACAGATACGCAGTATTTT. Translation gives CASSSGLWGATSTDTQYF.

A few counts support this clonotype. The chain links TRBV5-1 to TRBJ2-3, with 7 bases fitting TRBD2. This CDR3 contains 16 residues. V shed 2 bases, J shed 0 bases, and the junction held 6 bases outside the gene matches. The germline V gene encodes CDR1 SGHRS and CDR2 YFSETQ. CDR3 sequence reads: CASSFGSGPSTDTQYF. The CDR3, as DNA: TGCGCCAGCAGCTTTGGTAGCGGGCCCAGCACAGATACGCAGTATTTT.

This chain joins TRBV5-1 and TRBJ1-5, with TRBD1 identical over 11 bases. The length of the CDR3 is 15 residues. The junction had 6 bases not matched to a gene; V was cut back by 0 bases and J by 10 bases. Germline V CDR1 and CDR2: SGHRS, YFSETQ. The CDR3 DNA follows: TGCGCCAGCAGCTTGGTGGGGACAGGGGGAGATCCCCAGCATTTT. It is translated as CASSLVGTGGDPQHF. Full variable domain (rest looked up from reference TRBV5-1 and TRBJ1-5): KAGVTQTPRYLIKTRGQQVTLSCSPISGHRSVSWYQQTPGQGLQFLFEYFSETQRNKGNFPGRFSGRQFSNSRSEMNVSTLELGDSALYLCASSLVGTGGDPQHFGDGTRLSIL.

This clonotype appeared many times. This chain joins TRBV27 and TRBJ2-2; 7 nucleotides line up with TRBD1. V lost 2 bases and J lost 7; bases outside the gene matches: 4. This CDR3 is built from 14 residues. Germline V gene sequence: CDR1 MNHEY, CDR2 SMNVEV (reference sequence). The CDR3 nucleotides read TGTGCCAGCAGTTTACAGGGGGACGGCGGGGAGCTGTTTTTT. Its protein is CASSLQGDGGELFF.

There are many counts of this clonotype. The chain is built from TRBV27 and TRBJ2-2; TRBD2 matches at 15 bases. Germline trimming cut 7 bases from V and 4 bases from J; bases unmatched to any gene: 19. This CDR3 comprises 21 residues. From germline, CDR1 is MNHEY and CDR2 SMNVEV (reference sequence). This CDR3 reads CASTARVNWGLAGGRTGELFF. The DNA of the CDR3 is TGTGCCAGCACAGCACGAGTGAATTGGGGACTAGCGGGAGGACGCACCGGGGAGCTGTTTTTT.

The table lists this clonotype with many counts. The gene calls are TRBV5-1 and TRBJ2-1; D tentatively reads TRBD1 or TRBD2 (5 bases each). Germline CDR1 is SGHRS and CDR2 is YFSETQ. The CDR3 runs to 17 residues. V lost 0 bases, J lost 2 bases, and 15 bases lay in between. The CDR3 DNA is TGCGCCAGCAGCTTGGTGGTGGGGGTCGGCCCCTACAATGAGCAGTTCTTC. Its protein is CASSLVVGVGPYNEQFF.

Many counts were recorded for this clonotype. The chain is built from TRBV5-5 and TRBJ2-7; D gene unclear. The CDR3 runs 15 residues. Trimming pared 0 bases from V and 0 bases from J, leaving 10 bases between. The germline V gene has CDR1 SGHKS and CDR2 YYEKEE (reference sequence). The CDR3: CASSLGRVPSYEQYF. The CDR3 DNA is TGTGCCAGCAGCTTGGGTCGGGTCCCCTCCTACGAGCAGTACTTC.

This clonotype was seen at least ten times. This chain joins TRBV12-3 or TRBV12-4 and TRBJ2-1, with TRBD2 identical over 8 bases. The CDR3 runs to 16 residues. Trimming took 4 bases from V and 0 from J; bases not matched to a gene: 5. CDR3 residues: CASSSLAASSYNEQFF. The CDR3 nucleotides read TGTGCCAGCAGTTCACTAGCGGCAAGCTCCTACAATGAGCAGTTCTTC.

The table lists this clonotype with many counts. This rearrangement joins TRBV11-2 to TRBJ2-1, with 8 positions matching TRBD2. CDR3 size: 13 residues. Unmatched junction bases numbered 7, after V lost 5 bases and J lost 10 bases. The germline V gene encodes CDR1 SGHAT and CDR2 FQNNGV. The CDR3 region has the DNA TGTGCCAGCAGCGCGGGACTAGTAGGCGAGCAGTTCTTC. Its protein is CASSAGLVGEQFF.

This clonotype was seen many times. The rearrangement links TRBV24-1 to TRBJ1-2; a possible D gene is TRBD1 (5 bases). Per germline, CDR1 KGHDR and CDR2 SFDVKD. V shed 7 bases and J shed 3 bases, with 11 bases lying between them. CDR3 size: 13 residues. The CDR3 sequence is CATSRDVYYGYTF. DNA of the CDR3: TGTGCCACCAGCAGGGACGTTTACTATGGCTACACCTTC.

Ten or more counts support this clonotype. V gene TRBV15 combines with J gene TRBJ1-4; D perhaps matches TRBD1 (6 bases). Germline values: CDR1 LNHNV, CDR2 YYDKDF (reference sequence). V dropped 3 bases and J dropped 5 bases, with 10 bases sitting between them. The CDR3 has 14 amino acids. CDR3 nucleotides: TGTGCCACCAGCAGGGACAGAGACAATGAAAAACTGTTTTTT. Its translation: CATSRDRDNEKLFF.

This clonotype was observed at least ten times. The chain links TRBV19 to TRBJ2-7; no reliable D call. The V gene lost 5 bases and the J gene lost 0 bases, with 11 bases spanning the gap. Germline V lookup: CDR1 LNHDA, CDR2 SQIVND (reference sequence). CDR3 length: 14 residues. CDR3 residues: CASSSDRVSYEQYF. CDR3 bases: TGTGCCAGTAGTTCTGATCGGGTCTCCTACGAGCAGTACTTC. Full variable domain (rest looked up from reference TRBV19 and TRBJ2-7): DGGITQSPKYLFRKEGQNVTLSCEQNLNHDAMYWYRQDPGQGLRLIYYSQIVNDFQKGDIAEGYSVSREKKESFPLTVTSAQKNPTAFYLCASSSDRVSYEQYFGPGTRLTVT.

This rearrangement joins TRBV6-2 or TRBV6-3 to TRBJ2-5; D is undetermined. The germline V gene has CDR1 MNHEY and CDR2 SVGEGT. Trimming pared 6 bases from V and 5 bases from J, leaving 13 bases between. The CDR3 spans 13 residues. This CDR3 is CASSANTRETQYF. CDR3 nucleotides: TGTGCCAGCAGCGCTAACACGAGGGAGACCCAGTACTTC.

This clonotype was seen a few times. For the CDR3, the DNA is TGTGCCAGCAGCTTAGCCCTAACGGGGGAGCAGTACTTC. Translation: CASSLALTGEQYF. The J gene is TRBJ2-7, the V gene TRBV7-9, with TRBD2 as a possible D gene (5 bases). Trimming cost V 0 bases and J 7 bases, with 10 bases left between them. The CDR3 loop spans 13 amino acids. Germline assignment: CDR1 SEHNR and CDR2 FQNEAQ (reference sequence).

This clonotype was seen ten or more times. The V gene is TRBV19, the J gene TRBJ2-7, with a weak D call TRBD2 (6 bases). The V end was cut by 4 bases, the J end by 0 bases, with 10 bases between. Germline loops: CDR1 LNHDA, CDR2 SQIVND (reference sequence). The length of the CDR3 is 14 residues. CDR3 residues: CASSNGGASYEQYF. The CDR3 region has the DNA TGTGCCAGTAGTAACGGGGGAGCCTCCTACGAGCAGTACTTC.

This clonotype has more than one count but fewer than ten. The chain links TRBV6-2 or TRBV6-3 to TRBJ2-1; D gene uncertain. CDR3 size: 13 residues. Germline-derived CDR1 and CDR2 are MNHEY and SVGEGT. The V and J ends lost 8 bases and 0 bases respectively, with 8 bases between them. CDR3 protein: CASLAASYNEQFF. The CDR3 coding sequence is TGTGCCAGCCTTGCAGCCTCCTACAATGAGCAGTTCTTC.

This clonotype has ten or more counts. The chain recombines TRBV6-1 with TRBJ1-1, with D unclear. Germline CDR1 MNHNS, CDR2 SASEGT. This CDR3 is 13 amino acids long. Trimming shortened V by 7 bases and J by 0 bases, and 9 bases separated the two germline ends. The CDR3 spells CASKIRLNTEAFF. Written as DNA, the CDR3 is TGTGCCAGCAAGATAAGATTGAACACTGAAGCTTTCTTT.

The table lists this clonotype with many counts. This chain links TRBV28 with TRBJ2-5; 7 bases are shared with TRBD2. This CDR3 is built from 14 residues. Trimming removed 6 bases from V and 1 base from J; junction bases left unmatched: 5. Germline CDR1 reads MDHEN; CDR2 reads SYDVKM. In DNA form, the CDR3 reads TGTGCCAGCAGGGCGGGAGTGACCCAAGAGACCCAGTACTTC. Residues: CASRAGVTQETQYF.

This clonotype was found many times. The rearrangement uses TRBV27 and TRBJ2-5; 7 positions agree with TRBD1. Germline CDR1 reads MNHEY; CDR2 reads SMNVEV (reference sequence). This CDR3 is built from 14 residues. With 5 bases clipped from V and 4 bases from J, the junction kept 7 bases outside the gene matches. The CDR3 bases are TGTGCCAGCAGTACCAATACAGGGGCAGAGACCCAGTACTTC. It yields the protein CASSTNTGAETQYF.

This clonotype has at least ten counts. This rearrangement joins TRBV30 to TRBJ1-4, with D unclear. The V end lost 3 bases, the J end lost 6 bases, and 5 bases lay between the germline ends. The CDR3 consists of 11 residues. Germline CDR1 and CDR2: GTSNPN and SVGIG (reference sequence). The CDR3 loop is CAWSPHEKLFF. The CDR3 DNA reads as TGTGCCTGGAGCCCCCATGAAAAACTGTTTTTT.

This clonotype was picked up a small number of times. The chain uses TRBV4-3 and TRBJ1-2; D is unresolved. CDR1 is LGHNA, CDR2 YSLEER, per germline. CDR3 size: 12 residues. Deletions cut 5 bases from V and 0 bases from J, with 4 bases between. The CDR3 is CASSISNYGYTF. CDR3 sequence (DNA): TGCGCCAGCAGCATCTCTAACTATGGCTACACCTTC.

This clonotype showed up just a few times. This CDR3 reads CASSQVERDRGEQFF. The CDR3 nucleotides read TGTGCCAGCAGCCAGGTCGAGAGGGACAGGGGCGAGCAGTTCTTC. The rearrangement links TRBV3-1 to TRBJ2-1, with 10 bases fitting TRBD1. This CDR3 comprises 15 residues. Trimming cost V 3 bases and J 10 bases; bases outside gene matches: 9. The germline CDR1 and CDR2 sequences are LGHDT and YNNKEL (reference sequence).

This clonotype appeared many times. V is TRBV6-1 and J is TRBJ1-1; unclear D gene. The V end lost 5 bases, the J end lost 0 bases, and 7 bases lay between the germline ends. Germline V gives CDR1 MNHNS, CDR2 SASEGT. This CDR3 has 13 amino acids. CDR3 region: CASSPHLNTEAFF. Written as DNA, the CDR3 is TGTGCCAGCAGTCCCCACCTGAACACTGAAGCTTTCTTT.